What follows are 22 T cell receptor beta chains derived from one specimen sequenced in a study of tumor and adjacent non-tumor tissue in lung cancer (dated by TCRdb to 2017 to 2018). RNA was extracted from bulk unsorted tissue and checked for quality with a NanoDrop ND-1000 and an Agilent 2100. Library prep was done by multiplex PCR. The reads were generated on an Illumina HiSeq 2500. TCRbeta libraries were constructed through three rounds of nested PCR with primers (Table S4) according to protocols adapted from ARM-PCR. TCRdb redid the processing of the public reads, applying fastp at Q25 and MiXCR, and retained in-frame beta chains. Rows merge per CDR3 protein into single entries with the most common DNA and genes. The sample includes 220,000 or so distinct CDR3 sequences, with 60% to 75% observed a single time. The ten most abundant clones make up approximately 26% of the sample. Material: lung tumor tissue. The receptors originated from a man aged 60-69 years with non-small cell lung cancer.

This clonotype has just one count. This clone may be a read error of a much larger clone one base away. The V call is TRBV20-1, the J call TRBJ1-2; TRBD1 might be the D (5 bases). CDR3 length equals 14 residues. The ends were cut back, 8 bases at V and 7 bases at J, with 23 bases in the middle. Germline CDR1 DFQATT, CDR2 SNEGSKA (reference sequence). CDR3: CSLKPGHPRAGYTF. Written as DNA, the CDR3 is TGCAGTCTAAAACCAGGACACCCAAGGGCTGGCTACACCTTC.

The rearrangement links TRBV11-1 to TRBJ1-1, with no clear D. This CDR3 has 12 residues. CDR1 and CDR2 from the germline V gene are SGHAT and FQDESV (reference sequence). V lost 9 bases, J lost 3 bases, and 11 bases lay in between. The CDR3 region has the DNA TGTGCCAGTAACCTCGGAGACACTGAAGCTTTCTTT. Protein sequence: CASNLGDTEAFF.

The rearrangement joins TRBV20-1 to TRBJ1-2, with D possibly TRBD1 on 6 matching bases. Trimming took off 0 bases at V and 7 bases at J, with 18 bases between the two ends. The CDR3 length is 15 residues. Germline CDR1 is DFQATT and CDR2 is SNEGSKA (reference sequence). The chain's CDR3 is CSARELAGENGGYTF. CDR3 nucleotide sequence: TGCAGTGCTAGAGAACTTGCAGGGGAAAACGGTGGCTACACCTTC.

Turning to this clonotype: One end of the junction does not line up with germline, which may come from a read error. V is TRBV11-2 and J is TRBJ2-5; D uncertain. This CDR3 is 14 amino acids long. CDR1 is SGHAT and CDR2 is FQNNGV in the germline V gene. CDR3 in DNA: TGTGCCAGCAGCTATGGACGGGTCCAAGAGACCCAATACTTC. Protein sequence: CASSYGRVQETQYF.

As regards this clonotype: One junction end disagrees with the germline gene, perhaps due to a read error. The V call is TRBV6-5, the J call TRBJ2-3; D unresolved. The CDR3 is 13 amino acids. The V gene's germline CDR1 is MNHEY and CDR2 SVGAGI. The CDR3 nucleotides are TGTGCCAGTAGTTACACGAGGTGGGATACGCAGTATTTT. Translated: CASSYTRWDTQYF.

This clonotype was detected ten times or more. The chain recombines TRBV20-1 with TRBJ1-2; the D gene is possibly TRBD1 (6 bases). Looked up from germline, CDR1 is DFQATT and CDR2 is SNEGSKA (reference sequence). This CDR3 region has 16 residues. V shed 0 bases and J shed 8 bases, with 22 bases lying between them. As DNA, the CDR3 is TGCAGTGCTAGAGATCGAGGCCCAGGGGCGATTAAAGGCTACACCTTC. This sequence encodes CSARDRGPGAIKGYTF.

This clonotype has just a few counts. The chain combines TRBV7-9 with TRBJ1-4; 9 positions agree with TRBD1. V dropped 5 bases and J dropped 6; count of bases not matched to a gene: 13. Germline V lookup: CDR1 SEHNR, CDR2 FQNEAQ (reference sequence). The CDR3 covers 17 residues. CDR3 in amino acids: CASSPGTGIFSDEKLFF. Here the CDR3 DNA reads TGTGCCAGCAGCCCGGGGACAGGGATTTTCTCGGATGAAAAACTGTTTTTT. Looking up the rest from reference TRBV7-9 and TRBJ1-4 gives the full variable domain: DTGVSQNPRHKITKRGQNVTFRCDPISEHNRLYWYRQTLGQGPEFLTYFQNEAQLEKSRLLSDRFSAERPKGSFSTLEIQRTEQGDSAMYLCASSPGTGIFSDEKLFFGSGTQLSVL.

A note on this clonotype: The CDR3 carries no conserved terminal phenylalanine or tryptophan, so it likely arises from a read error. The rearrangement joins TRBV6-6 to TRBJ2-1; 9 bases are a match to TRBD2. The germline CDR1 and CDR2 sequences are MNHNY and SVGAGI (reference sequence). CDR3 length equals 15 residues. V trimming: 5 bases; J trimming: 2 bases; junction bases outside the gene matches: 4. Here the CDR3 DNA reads TGTGCCAGCAGTCGGGGCGGGGGGGCCTACAATGAGCAGTTCATC. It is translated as CASSRGGGAYNEQFI.

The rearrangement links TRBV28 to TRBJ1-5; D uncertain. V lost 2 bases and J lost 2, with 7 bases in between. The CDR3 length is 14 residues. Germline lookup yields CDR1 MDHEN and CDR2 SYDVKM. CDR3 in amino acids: CASSLGMGNQPQHF. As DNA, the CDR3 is TGTGCCAGCAGTTTAGGGATGGGCAATCAGCCCCAGCATTTT.

CDR3 coding DNA: TGTGCCAGCAGCTTACTTGGGGGCCGGGAGACCAGGTACTTC. This encodes CASSLLGGRETRYF. The chain has TRBV11-2 and TRBJ2-5, with D perhaps matching TRBD1 or TRBD2 (6 bases each). V gave up 2 bases and J gave up 13 bases, with 20 bases separating them. Per the germline V gene, CDR1 is SGHAT and CDR2 is FQNNGV. This CDR3 spans 14 amino acids.

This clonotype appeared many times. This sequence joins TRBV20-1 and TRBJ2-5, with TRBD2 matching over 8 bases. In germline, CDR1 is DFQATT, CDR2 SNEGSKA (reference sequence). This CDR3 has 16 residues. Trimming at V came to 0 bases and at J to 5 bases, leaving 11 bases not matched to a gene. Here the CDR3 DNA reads TGCAGTGCTAGAGATGTCAGGGGACTAGACTCGGAGACCCAGTACTTC. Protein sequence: CSARDVRGLDSETQYF.

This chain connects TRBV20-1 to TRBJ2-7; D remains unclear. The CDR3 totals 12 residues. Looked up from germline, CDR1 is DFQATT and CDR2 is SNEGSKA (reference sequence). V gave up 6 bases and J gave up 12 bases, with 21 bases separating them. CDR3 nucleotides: TGCAGTGCCTTATCGGACGGCTACGATCTGTACTTC. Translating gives CSALSDGYDLYF.

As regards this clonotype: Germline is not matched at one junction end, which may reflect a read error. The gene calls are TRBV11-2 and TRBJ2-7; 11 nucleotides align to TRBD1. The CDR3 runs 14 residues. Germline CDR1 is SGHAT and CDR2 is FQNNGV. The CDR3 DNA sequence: TGTGCTAGCAGACCCGGGACAGGGGGGCACGAGCAGTACTTC. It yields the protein CASRPGTGGHEQYF.

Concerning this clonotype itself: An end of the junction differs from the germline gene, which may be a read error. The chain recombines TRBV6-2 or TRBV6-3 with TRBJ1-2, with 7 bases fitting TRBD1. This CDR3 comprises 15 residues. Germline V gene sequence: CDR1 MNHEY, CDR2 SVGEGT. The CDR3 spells CASSLSTGTVEGYAF. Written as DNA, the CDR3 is TGTGCCAGCAGCTTATCAACCGGGACAGTGGAAGGCTACGCCTTC.

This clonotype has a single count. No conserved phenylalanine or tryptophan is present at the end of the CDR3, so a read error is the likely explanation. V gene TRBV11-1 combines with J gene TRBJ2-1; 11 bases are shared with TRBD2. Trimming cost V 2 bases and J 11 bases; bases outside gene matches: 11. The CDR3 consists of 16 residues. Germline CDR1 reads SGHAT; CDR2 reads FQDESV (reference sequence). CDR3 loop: CASSLSRLAGGNQQFL. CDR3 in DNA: TGTGCCAGCAGCTTATCTCGGCTAGCGGGAGGCAACCAGCAGTTCTTA.

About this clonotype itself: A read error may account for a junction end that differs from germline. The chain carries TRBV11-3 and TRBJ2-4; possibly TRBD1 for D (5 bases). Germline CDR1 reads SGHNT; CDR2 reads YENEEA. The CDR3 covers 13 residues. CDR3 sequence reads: CGSSWMGQDIQYF. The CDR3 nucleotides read TGTGGCAGCAGCTGGATGGGTCAGGACATCCAGTACTTC.

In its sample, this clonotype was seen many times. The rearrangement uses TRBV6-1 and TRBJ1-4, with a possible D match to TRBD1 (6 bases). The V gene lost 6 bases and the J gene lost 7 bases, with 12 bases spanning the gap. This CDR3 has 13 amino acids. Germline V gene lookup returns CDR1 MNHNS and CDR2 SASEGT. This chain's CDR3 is CASRSGRGEKLFF. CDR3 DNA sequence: TGTGCCAGCAGGTCGGGCAGGGGTGAAAAACTGTTTTTT.

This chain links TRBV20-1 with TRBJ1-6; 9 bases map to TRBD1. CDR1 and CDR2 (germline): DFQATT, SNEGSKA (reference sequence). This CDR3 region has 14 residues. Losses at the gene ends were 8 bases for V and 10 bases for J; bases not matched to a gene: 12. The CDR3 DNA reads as TGCAGTAATGTCCGGGACAGGGACGGGTCACCCCTCCACTTT. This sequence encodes CSNVRDRDGSPLHF.

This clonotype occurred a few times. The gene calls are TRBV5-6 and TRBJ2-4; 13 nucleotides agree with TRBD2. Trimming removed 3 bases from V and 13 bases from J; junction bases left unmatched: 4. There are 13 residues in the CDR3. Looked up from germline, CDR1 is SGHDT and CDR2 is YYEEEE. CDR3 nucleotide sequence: TGTGCCAGCAGCTGGGGACTAGCGGGAACCCAGTACTTC. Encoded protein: CASSWGLAGTQYF.

Here the CDR3 reads CASNPKKGGTNEQFF. The CDR3 DNA follows: TGTGCCAGCAACCCGAAGAAAGGGGGGACTAATGAGCAGTTCTTC. The chain links TRBV12-3 or TRBV12-4 to TRBJ2-1; D tentatively fits TRBD1 or TRBD2 (6 bases each). Trimming cost V 7 bases and J 7 bases, with 20 bases left between them. This CDR3 contains 15 residues.

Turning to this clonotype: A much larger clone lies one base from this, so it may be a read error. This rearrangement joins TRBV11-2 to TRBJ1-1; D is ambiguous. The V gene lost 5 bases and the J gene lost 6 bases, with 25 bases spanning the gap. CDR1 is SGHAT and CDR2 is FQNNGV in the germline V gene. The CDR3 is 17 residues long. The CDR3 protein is CASSLAGVEGPHSEAFF. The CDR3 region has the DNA TGTGCCAGCAGCCTAGCCGGAGTGGAGGGCCCCCACTCTGAAGCTTTCTTT.

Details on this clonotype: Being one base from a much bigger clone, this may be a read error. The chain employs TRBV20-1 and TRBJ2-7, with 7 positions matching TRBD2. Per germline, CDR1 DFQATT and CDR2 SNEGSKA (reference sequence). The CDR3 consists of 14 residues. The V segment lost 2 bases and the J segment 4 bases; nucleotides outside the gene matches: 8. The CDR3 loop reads CSARIGGKIYEQYF. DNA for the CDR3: TGCAGTGCTAGAATCGGGGGGAAGATATACGAGCAGTACTTC.